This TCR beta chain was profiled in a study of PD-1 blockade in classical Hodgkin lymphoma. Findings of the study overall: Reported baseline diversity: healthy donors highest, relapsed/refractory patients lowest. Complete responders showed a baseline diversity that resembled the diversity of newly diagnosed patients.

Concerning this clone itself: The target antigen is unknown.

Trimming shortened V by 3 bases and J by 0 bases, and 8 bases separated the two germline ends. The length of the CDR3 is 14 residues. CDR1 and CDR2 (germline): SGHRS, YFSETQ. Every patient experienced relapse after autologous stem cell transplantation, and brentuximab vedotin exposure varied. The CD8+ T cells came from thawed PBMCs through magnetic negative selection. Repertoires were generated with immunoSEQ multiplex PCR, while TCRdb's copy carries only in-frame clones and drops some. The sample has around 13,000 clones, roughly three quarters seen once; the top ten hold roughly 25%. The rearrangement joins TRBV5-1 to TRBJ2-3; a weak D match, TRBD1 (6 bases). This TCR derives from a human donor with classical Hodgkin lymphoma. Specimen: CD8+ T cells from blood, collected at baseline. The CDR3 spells CASSYDRSTDTQYF. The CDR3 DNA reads TGCGCCAGCAGCTACGACAGGAGCACAGATACGCAGTATTTT. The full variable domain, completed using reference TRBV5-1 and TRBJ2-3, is KAGVTQTPRYLIKTRGQQVTLSCSPISGHRSVSWYQQTPGQGLQFLFEYFSETQRNKGNFPGRFSGRQFSNSRSEMNVSTLELGDSALYLCASSYDRSTDTQYFGPGTRLTVL.